This entry lists 8 T cell receptor beta chains sequenced from one sample in a study of identical twins. TCRdb ran MiXCR on the 5' RACE reads and lists one entry per CDR3 protein. The sample holds 500,000 to 600,000 distinct CDR3 sequences, around 20% seen once. This sample also appeared in a second study, on T cells expressing NK-cell markers.

Input material: CD4+ T cells sorted from blood. Source of these receptors: a woman younger than 30 in good health.

This clonotype was detected many times. The chain has TRBV13 and TRBJ2-7; no definite D call. V shed 5 bases and J shed 4 bases, with 9 bases lying between them. The germline gives CDR1 PRHDT, CDR2 FYEKMQ (reference sequence). CDR3 length: 12 amino acids. The CDR3 coding sequence is TGTGCCAGCAGCAAGGTGGGTTACGAGCAGTACTTC. It encodes CASSKVGYEQYF. Combining the CDR3 with reference TRBV13 and TRBJ2-7 gives the whole variable domain AAGVIQSPRHLIKEKRETATLKCYPIPRHDTVYWYQQGPGQDPQFLISFYEKMQSDKGSIPDRFSAQQFSDYHSELNMSSLELGDSALYFCASSKVGYEQYFGPGTRLTVT.

The V gene is TRBV20-1, the J gene TRBJ2-1; D is possibly TRBD1 (5 bases). V was shortened by 6 bases and J by 4 bases, with 22 bases between the two germline ends. The CDR3 is 16 residues long. Looked up from germline, CDR1 is DFQATT and CDR2 is SNEGSKA (reference sequence). This CDR3 is CSAIPRAGPLYNEQFF. In nucleotides, the CDR3 is TGCAGTGCAATCCCCCGAGCAGGGCCTCTTTACAATGAGCAGTTCTTC.

The gene calls are TRBV19 and TRBJ2-1; D is unclear. This CDR3 contains 12 residues. Looked up from germline, CDR1 is LNHDA and CDR2 is SQIVND (reference sequence). With 4 bases removed from V and 7 bases from J, the gap between germline ends came to 8 bases. The CDR3 loop is CASSTTWNEQFF. The CDR3 DNA is TGTGCCAGTAGTACAACCTGGAATGAGCAGTTCTTC.

There are a few counts of this clonotype. The chain has TRBV5-1 and TRBJ2-7; D remains ambiguous. V lost 1 base to trimming and J lost 0 bases, with 11 bases between them. This CDR3 comprises 15 residues. Germline assignment: CDR1 SGHRS and CDR2 YFSETQ. The CDR3 is CASSLRATSSYEQYF. CDR3 coding DNA: TGCGCCAGCAGCTTGAGGGCCACGAGCTCCTACGAGCAGTACTTC.

This clonotype occurred many times. V is TRBV12-3 or TRBV12-4 and J is TRBJ1-2, with D perhaps TRBD1 (6 bases). This CDR3 contains 13 residues. V lost 5 bases to trimming and J lost 5 bases, with 12 bases between them. CDR3 residues: CASSPWDIYGYTF. The CDR3 bases are TGTGCCAGCAGTCCCTGGGACATTTATGGCTACACCTTC.

The chain combines TRBV2 with TRBJ2-7; D may be TRBD2 (6 bases). Per germline, CDR1 SNHLY and CDR2 FYNNEI. The V end lost 6 bases, the J end lost 3 bases, and 18 bases lay between the germline ends. CDR3 length: 15 amino acids. The CDR3 protein is CASRAEGAWDYEQYF. The CDR3 coding sequence is TGTGCCAGCAGGGCGGAGGGCGCGTGGGACTACGAGCAGTACTTC.

The chain joins TRBV5-1 to TRBJ2-1; D possibly uses TRBD1 or TRBD2 (5 bases each). Trimming cost V 5 bases and J 4 bases, with 16 bases left between them. The CDR3 is 15 amino acids. Per germline, CDR1 SGHRS and CDR2 YFSETQ. CDR3 in DNA: TGCGCCAGCAGGGGGGACCCAAGGGGTTACAATGAGCAGTTCTTC. Encoded protein: CASRGDPRGYNEQFF.

In this sample, this clonotype turned up once. The chain combines TRBV7-8 with TRBJ1-5, with a tentative D call TRBD1 (6 bases). The V and J ends lost 3 bases and 7 bases respectively, with 19 bases between them. This CDR3 is 16 amino acids long. Germline values: CDR1 SGHVS, CDR2 FQNEAQ. For the CDR3, the DNA is TGTGCCAGCAGCTTCGTGCAGGGGTTAGGGAGCCAGCCCCAGCATTTT. It yields the protein CASSFVQGLGSQPQHF.